A single sample gave rise to the 12 T cell receptor beta chains below, sequenced in a study of beta chain features in type 1 diabetes. The authors reverse transcribed all of the isolated RNA, so sequencing captured expressed TCRB transcripts. Assay used: immunoSEQ multiplex PCR; TCRdb lists only in-frame clones, some missing. Among 900,000 or so clones listed, roughly 15% were seen once. The material sequenced was naive CD4+ T cells from blood. These receptors all come from a woman younger than 35 in good health.

The rearrangement links TRBV2 to TRBJ2-2; 11 nucleotides match TRBD2. V was clipped by 6 bases and J by 5 bases; unmatched bases: 8. The CDR3 consists of 16 residues. Germline CDR1 and CDR2: SNHLY and FYNNEI. CDR3 nucleotide sequence: TGTGCCAGCAGGGTAGCGGGAGGGGCTTTAACCGGGGAGCTGTTTTTT. Translation: CASRVAGGALTGELFF. The variable domain in full, completed from reference TRBV2 and TRBJ2-2, reads EPEVTQTPSHQVTQMGQEVILRCVPISNHLYFYWYRQILGQKVEFLVSFYNNEISEKSEIFDDQFSVERPDGSNFTLKIRSTKLEDSAMYFCASRVAGGALTGELFFGEGSRLTVL.

A word on this clone: The identical CDR3 is also encoded by other nucleotide sequences in the sample. The J gene is TRBJ2-7, the V gene TRBV28; the D is unclear. CDR3 length: 12 residues. V lost 6 bases and J lost 0, with 6 bases in between. Germline CDR1 MDHEN, CDR2 SYDVKM. CDR3 nucleotide sequence: TGTGCCAGCAGCACGTACTCCTACGAGCAGTACTTC. It specifies CASSTYSYEQYF.

The chain joins TRBV7-9 to TRBJ2-7; no clear D gene. Germline lookup yields CDR1 SEHNR and CDR2 FQNEAQ (reference sequence). The CDR3 runs 12 residues. V lost 5 bases to trimming and J lost 6 bases, with 11 bases between them. CDR3 in amino acids: CASSIGRSEQYF. The CDR3 DNA follows: TGTGCCAGCAGCATCGGCCGTTCCGAGCAGTACTTC.

This clone was found a few times. The chain joins TRBV21-1 to TRBJ2-1. TRBV21-1 is classified as a pseudogene. The CDR3 length is 13 residues. The CDR3 here is CASSKVRHNEQFF. CDR3 nucleotides: TGTGCCAGCAGCAAAGTCAGACACAATGAGCAGTTCTTC.

This clone has only a few counts. The chain employs TRBV7-3 and TRBJ2-2; no clear D. The CDR3 extends over 13 amino acids. Germline loops: CDR1 SGHTA, CDR2 FQGTGA. V shed 3 bases and J shed 4 bases, with 6 bases lying between them. The CDR3: CASSFTTTGELFF. The CDR3 DNA reads as TGTGCCAGCAGCTTTACTACCACCGGGGAGCTGTTTTTT.

The V call is TRBV18, the J call TRBJ2-4; weak D call: TRBD1 (5 bases). This CDR3 region has 15 residues. Germline V gives CDR1 KGHSH, CDR2 LQKENI. Trimming pared 5 bases from V and 3 bases from J, leaving 14 bases between. Here the CDR3 DNA reads TGTGCCAGCTCAAGGGGCGTTGGAAACAAAAACATTCAGTACTTC. Translation gives CASSRGVGNKNIQYF.

This clone was counted once. V gene TRBV7-3 combines with J gene TRBJ2-7; 8 positions agree with TRBD2. The J segment lost 2 bases and the V segment lost 5 bases, leaving 2 bases of the junction unmatched. CDR1 is SGHTA, CDR2 FQGTGA, per germline. This CDR3 has 13 residues. CDR3 sequence reads: CASSPSGPYEQYF. The CDR3 coding sequence is TGTGCCAGCAGCCCTAGCGGGCCCTACGAGCAGTACTTC. Filled out from reference TRBV7-3 and TRBJ2-7, the complete variable domain reads GAGVSQTPSNKVTEKGKYVELRCDPISGHTALYWYRQSLGQGPEFLIYFQGTGAADDSGLPNDRFFAVRPEGSVSTLKIQRTERGDSAVYLCASSPSGPYEQYFGPGTRLTVT.

V gene TRBV6-6 combines with J gene TRBJ2-7, with 9 nucleotides matching TRBD1. Germline lookup yields CDR1 MNHNY and CDR2 SVGAGI (reference sequence). V dropped 2 bases and J dropped 6; count of bases not matched to a gene: 8. This CDR3 is 15 amino acids long. This CDR3 reads CASSYPDRGLSEQYF. The CDR3 DNA reads as TGTGCCAGCAGTTACCCGGACAGGGGTCTCTCCGAGCAGTACTTC.

This chain joins TRBV7-2 and TRBJ2-5; D not resolved. Gene TRBJ2-7 matches the end of the DNA better, so the J call may be wrong. This CDR3 is 13 amino acids long. Germline loops: CDR1 SGHTA, CDR2 FQGNSA. In nucleotides, the CDR3 is TGTGCCAGCAGCTCTCAACAGACCTACGAGCAGTACTTC. It encodes CASSSQQTYEQYF.

This sequence joins TRBV11-2 and TRBJ2-1, with TRBD2 identical over 7 bases. Unmatched junction bases numbered 11, after V lost 1 base and J lost 8 bases. The CDR3 runs to 16 residues. Germline CDR1 is SGHAT and CDR2 is FQNNGV. The CDR3 loop reads CASSLASSGTSHEQFF. CDR3 bases: TGTGCCAGCAGCTTAGCCTCCAGCGGGACTTCCCATGAGCAGTTCTTC. Full variable domain (rest looked up from reference TRBV11-2 and TRBJ2-1): EAGVAQSPRYKIIEKRQSVAFWCNPISGHATLYWYQQILGQGPKLLIQFQNNGVVDDSQLPKDRFSAERLKGVDSTLKIQPAKLEDSAVYLCASSLASSGTSHEQFFGPGTRLTVL.

The chain has TRBV18 and TRBJ1-1; TRBD1 agrees at 8 bases. CDR1 is KGHSH, CDR2 LQKENI, per germline. J was trimmed by 7 bases and V by 6 bases; bases with no gene match: 13. The CDR3 loop spans 15 amino acids. This CDR3 reads CASSLITGGVNEAFF. CDR3 bases: TGTGCCAGCTCTCTAATAACAGGGGGTGTTAATGAAGCTTTCTTT.

This clone was detected a few times. The V gene is TRBV18, the J gene TRBJ2-7; D is ambiguous. Germline CDR1 KGHSH, CDR2 LQKENI. The V and J ends lost 2 bases and 4 bases respectively, with 15 bases between them. The CDR3 totals 15 residues. CDR3 DNA: TGTGCCAGCTCACCAAGTATTACAGAGGCATACGAGCAGTACTTC. Its translation: CASSPSITEAYEQYF.